What follows are 20 T cell receptor beta chains derived from one specimen sequenced in a study of T-cell reconstitution after alpha-beta-depleted transplantation in children. Unique molecular identifiers were built into the TCRbeta library. TCRdb reprocessed the PCR reads with MiXCR, giving one entry per CDR3 protein. This sample has around 600,000 distinct CDR3 sequences; around a sixth occur once, and the top ten carry 1.1%. This specimen was PBMCs from the stem cell graft donor, taken from the stem cell graft. These receptors were collected from a human donor who donated a stem cell graft to a child with acute myeloid leukemia.

This clonotype was seen repeatedly, ten times or more. The rearrangement uses TRBV29-1 and TRBJ1-2, with 9 bases matching TRBD1. The junction had 11 bases not matched to a gene; V was cut back by 5 bases and J by 4 bases. The length of the CDR3 is 15 residues. Germline CDR1 is SQVTM and CDR2 is ANQGSEA. In DNA, the CDR3 is TGCAGCGTTTCCGGGGGGACAGGGTTCGGCTATGGCTACACCTTC. The encoded protein is CSVSGGTGFGYGYTF. Combining the CDR3 with reference TRBV29-1 and TRBJ1-2 gives the whole variable domain SAVISQKPSRDICQRGTSLTIQCQVDSQVTMMFWYRQQPGQSLTLIATANQGSEATYESGFVIDKFPISRPNLTFSTLTVSNMSPEDSSIYLCSVSGGTGFGYGYTFGSGTRLTVV.

The chain employs TRBV7-2 and TRBJ2-3; tentative D call: TRBD1 (6 bases). This CDR3 has 15 amino acids. Per the germline V gene, CDR1 is SGHTA and CDR2 is FQGNSA. The V gene lost 5 bases and the J gene lost 0 bases, with 12 bases spanning the gap. The CDR3: CASSPGVTSTDTQYF. CDR3 nucleotide sequence: TGTGCCAGCAGCCCAGGGGTCACTAGCACAGATACGCAGTATTTT.

This clonotype showed up many times. CDR3 sequence reads: CASSIGRAYEQYF. CDR3 coding DNA: TGTGCCAGCAGTATAGGCAGGGCCTACGAGCAGTACTTC. The V and J genes are TRBV7-2 and TRBJ2-7; D may be TRBD1 (5 bases). This CDR3 contains 13 residues. The ends were cut back, 6 bases at V and 2 bases at J, with 11 bases in the middle. Germline V CDR1 and CDR2: SGHTA, FQGNSA.

This clonotype was seen many times. V usage is TRBV20-1 and J usage is TRBJ2-1, with 9 bases matching TRBD1. Germline V gives CDR1 DFQATT, CDR2 SNEGSKA (reference sequence). CDR3 length: 14 amino acids. With 4 bases clipped from V and 5 bases from J, the junction kept 6 bases outside the gene matches. Here the CDR3 reads CSATGTGRDNEQFF. In DNA, the CDR3 is TGCAGTGCTACCGGGACAGGGAGAGACAATGAGCAGTTCTTC.

The rearrangement uses TRBV11-1 and TRBJ1-5, with D possibly matching TRBD1 (6 bases). The CDR3 runs to 14 residues. The germline V and J ends were trimmed by 4 bases and 7 bases, with 14 bases remaining between them. Germline V CDR1 and CDR2: SGHAT, FQDESV (reference sequence). The DNA of the CDR3 is TGTGCCAGCAGCTCCAGGGGAGCCGGGCAGCCCCAGCATTTT. It yields the protein CASSSRGAGQPQHF.

There are many counts of this clonotype. The chain uses TRBV20-1 and TRBJ2-1; 9 bases fit TRBD1. The V and J ends lost 6 bases and 2 bases, in that order; junction bases with no gene match: 11. The length of the CDR3 is 16 residues. CDR1 is DFQATT and CDR2 is SNEGSKA in the germline V gene (reference sequence). Here the CDR3 DNA reads TGCAGTGCCCCAAGTCAGGACAGGGGCGCCTACAATGAGCAGTTCTTC. Encoded protein: CSAPSQDRGAYNEQFF.

The CDR3 is CASSLVQGDTEAFF. The CDR3 region has the DNA TGTGCCAGCAGCTTAGTACAAGGGGACACTGAAGCTTTCTTT. J is TRBJ1-1 and V is TRBV13, with a tentative D call TRBD1 (5 bases). The CDR3 is made up of 14 amino acids. Trimming shortened V by 1 base and J by 3 bases, and 9 bases separated the two germline ends. The germline CDR1 and CDR2 sequences are PRHDT and FYEKMQ (reference sequence).

This clonotype occurred many times. V and J are TRBV29-1 and TRBJ2-3; 8 bases are a match to TRBD1. J gave up 2 bases and V 2 bases, and 0 bases lay outside the gene matches. Germline assignment: CDR1 SQVTM and CDR2 ANQGSEA. The CDR3 is 13 amino acids. The CDR3 region is CSVEQGATDTQYF. CDR3 in DNA: TGCAGCGTTGAACAGGGGGCCACAGATACGCAGTATTTT.

In this sample, this clonotype turned up a few times. The gene calls are TRBV20-1 and TRBJ1-6; 7 positions match TRBD1. Germline V CDR1 and CDR2: DFQATT, SNEGSKA (reference sequence). With V trimmed by 1 base and J by 5 bases, 2 bases remained unmatched. This CDR3 contains 14 residues. CDR3 DNA sequence: TGCAGTGCTAGAGGCAGGGGGGATAATTCACCCCTCCACTTT. As protein: CSARGRGDNSPLHF.

This clonotype occurred many times. The J gene is TRBJ2-5, the V gene TRBV29-1; a weak D match, TRBD2 (5 bases). The CDR3 runs to 12 residues. With 7 bases removed from V and 4 bases from J, the gap between germline ends came to 13 bases. CDR1 and CDR2 from the germline V gene are SQVTM and ANQGSEA. CDR3 protein: CSANSGRETQYF. The DNA of the CDR3 is TGCAGCGCGAACTCGGGGAGAGAGACCCAGTACTTC.

The chain uses TRBV20-1 and TRBJ2-3; 8 bases align to TRBD1. The CDR3 is 16 amino acids. Germline V gives CDR1 DFQATT, CDR2 SNEGSKA (reference sequence). The V segment lost 0 bases and the J segment 0 bases; nucleotides outside the gene matches: 5. The CDR3 sequence: CSARDSDRASTDTQYF. The CDR3 nucleotides are TGCAGTGCTAGAGATTCGGACAGGGCTAGCACAGATACGCAGTATTTT.

The J gene is TRBJ1-6, the V gene TRBV7-2; D may be TRBD1 (6 bases). Germline V gene sequence: CDR1 SGHTA, CDR2 FQGNSA. The V gene lost 1 base and the J gene lost 6 bases, with 10 bases spanning the gap. This CDR3 comprises 15 residues. This CDR3 reads CASSLVGGPNSPLHF. The CDR3 DNA follows: TGTGCCAGCAGCTTAGTGGGGGGCCCTAATTCACCCCTCCACTTT.

The V and J genes are TRBV5-8 and TRBJ2-7; D is ambiguous. This CDR3 has 12 amino acids. CDR1 is SGHTS and CDR2 is YDEGEE in the germline V gene. V was cut by 3 bases and J by 0 bases, with 4 bases left in between. The CDR3 sequence: CASSYSSYEQYV. The CDR3 bases are TGTGCCAGCAGCTATAGCTCCTACGAGCAGTACGTC.

This clonotype appeared many times. CDR3 region: CASSAYDRGSQETQYF. The CDR3 DNA reads as TGTGCCAGCAGTGCGTATGACAGGGGTTCCCAAGAGACCCAGTACTTC. The V gene is TRBV25-1, the J gene TRBJ2-5; 8 bases map to TRBD1. Per the germline V gene, CDR1 is MGHDK and CDR2 is SYGVNS. This CDR3 contains 16 residues. The V and J ends lost 4 bases and 1 base, in that order; junction bases with no gene match: 8. Looking up the rest from reference TRBV25-1 and TRBJ2-5 gives the full variable domain: EADIYQTPRYLVIGTGKKITLECSQTMGHDKMYWYQQDPGMELHLIHYSYGVNSTEKGDLSSESTVSRIRTEHFPLTLESARPSHTSQYLCASSAYDRGSQETQYFGPGTRLLVL.

The CDR3 coding sequence is TGTGCCATCAGTTCCGTACAAGGTTCAACCACCTACAATGAGCAGTTCTTC. Amino acid sequence: CAISSVQGSTTYNEQFF. V usage is TRBV10-3 and J usage is TRBJ2-1; D call uncertain. Germline CDR1 is ENHRY and CDR2 is SYGVKD. The length of the CDR3 is 17 residues. Trimming shortened V by 5 bases and J by 2 bases, and 19 bases separated the two germline ends.

CDR3 amino acids: CASSQFSGVTYNEQFF. The DNA of the CDR3 is TGTGCCAGCAGCCAATTCAGCGGGGTCACCTACAATGAGCAGTTCTTC. The chain has TRBV3-1 and TRBJ2-1; 7 nucleotides align to TRBD2. Trimming took 2 bases from V and 2 from J; bases not matched to a gene: 6. The CDR3 sequence is 16 residues long. The germline V gene has CDR1 LGHDT and CDR2 YNNKEL (reference sequence).

At least ten counts were recorded for this clonotype. V gene TRBV12-3 or TRBV12-4 combines with J gene TRBJ1-6, with D uncertain. V was clipped by 3 bases and J by 14 bases, with 17 bases between them. This CDR3 is built from 14 residues. CDR3: CASSFALGMRALHF. In DNA form, the CDR3 reads TGTGCCAGCAGTTTCGCTCTGGGTATGAGAGCCCTCCACTTT.

The chain is built from TRBV28 and TRBJ2-6, with 9 bases fitting TRBD1. The CDR3 has 16 amino acids. Germline lookup yields CDR1 MDHEN and CDR2 SYDVKM. Trimming removed 8 bases from V and 4 bases from J; junction bases left unmatched: 9. CDR3 sequence (DNA): TGTGCCAGCGGGGGACAGGGAATCTACGGGGCCAACGTCCTGACTTTC. Protein sequence: CASGGQGIYGANVLTF.

This clonotype was recorded many times. The CDR3 is CASSVLGGREAFF. DNA for the CDR3: TGTGCCAGCAGCGTACTGGGGGGTCGCGAAGCTTTCTTT. The chain uses TRBV12-3 or TRBV12-4 and TRBJ1-1, with D tentatively TRBD1 (5 bases). V was cut by 6 bases and J by 8 bases, with 16 bases left in between. The CDR3 runs 13 residues.

This clonotype has ten or more counts. This chain joins TRBV7-6 and TRBJ2-2; TRBD1 matches 8 bases. This CDR3 has 17 residues. V lost 1 base and J lost 4; bases outside the gene matches: 8. Germline V gene lookup returns CDR1 SGHVS and CDR2 FNYEAQ. The DNA for the CDR3 is TGTGCCAGCAGCTTAGGTGCAGGGGGCGCAGGCACCGGGGAGCTGTTTTTT. Its translation: CASSLGAGGAGTGELFF.